This is a list of T cell receptor beta chains from one sample in a study of radiotherapy plus CTLA-4 blockade in lung cancer. Sequenced by immunoSEQ multiplex PCR; TCRdb stores in-frame clones only, minus some. The data contain tens of thousands of clones, 60% to 80% of them singletons. The starting material was peripheral blood, obtained from a patient treated with radiotherapy plus ipilimumab. These receptors came from a human donor with non-small cell lung cancer who had a complete response to radiotherapy plus ipilimumab. CDR3s include the opening cysteine and the closing phenylalanine or tryptophan. D genes are given only for firm matches. The size of a clone is reported for some rows only, either as once, few or many, or as a class for expanded clones.

-	TRBV6-5	-	TRBJ2-3	TGTGCCAGCAGTTACGGGGGGGCTGGCACAGATACGCAGTATTTT	CASSYGGAGTDTQYF
-	TRBV4-3	-	TRBJ1-4	TGCGCCAGCAGCCAAAATGGCCCTAGGGGAGAACTGTTTTTT	CASSQNGPRGELFF
-	TRBV5-4	-	TRBJ2-2	TGTGCCAGCAGCTCGAAAGGGGCCCTAGGTCACGGGGAGCTGTTTTTT	CASSSKGALGHGELFF
-	TRBV2	TRBD1	TRBJ1-6	TGTGCCAGCAGACCGACAGGGAGGAATTCACCCCTCCACTTT	CASRPTGRNSPLHF
-	TRBV5-8	-	TRBJ1-5	TGTGCCAGCAGCTTGGAATTAGGGTCAGGTCAGCCCCAGCATTTT	CASSLELGSGQPQHF
once	TRBV7-8	-	TRBJ1-5	TGTGCCAGCAGCTTAGCGCTGAGTGGGGGGGGACAGCCCCAGCATTTT	CASSLALSGGGQPQHF
-	TRBV2	-	TRBJ1-1	TGTGCCAGCAGCCCTGAACCATTGAACACTGAAGCTTTCTTT	CASSPEPLNTEAFF
few	TRBV27	TRBD1	TRBJ1-2	TGTGCCAGCAGTTCAGGTGGACAGGGAAATGGCTACACCTTC	CASSSGGQGNGYTF
-	TRBV6-6	TRBD1	TRBJ1-2	TGTGCCAGCAGTCTACAGGGGACCGGCTACACCTTC	CASSLQGTGYTF
once	TRBV4-3	TRBD1	TRBJ1-4	TGCGCCAGCAGCCAAACCCCGGACAGGGGAGAAAAACTGTTTTTT	CASSQTPDRGEKLFF
-	TRBV5-1	TRBD2	TRBJ2-1	TGCGCCAGCAGCCCGCGGACTAGCGTCTACAATGAGCAGTTCTTC	CASSPRTSVYNEQFF
-	TRBV10-3	TRBD2	TRBJ2-5	TGTGCCATCAGCTCCGAGACTAGCGGGGGAAACCAAGAGACCCAGTACTTC	CAISSETSGGNQETQYF
-	TRBV7-2	-	TRBJ1-2	TGTGCCAGCAGCTTGGACAGAGGCCGTAACTATGGCTACACCTTC	CASSLDRGRNYGYTF
-	TRBV11-2	TRBD1	TRBJ2-5	TGTGCCAGCAGCTTAGATCCAGGGGGCAGGGAGACCCAGTACTTC	CASSLDPGGRETQYF
-	TRBV12-5	-	TRBJ2-2	TGTGCTAGTGGTTTGGAACTAGCCGGGGAGCTGTTTTTT	CASGLELAGELFF
once	TRBV15	TRBD1	TRBJ1-2	TGTGCCACCAGCAGAATGACAGGGGCCAATGGCTACACCTTC	CATSRMTGANGYTF
-	TRBV11-2	-	TRBJ1-3	TGTGCCAGCAGCTTAGTGGGGGACCCTGGAAACACCATATATTTT	CASSLVGDPGNTIYF